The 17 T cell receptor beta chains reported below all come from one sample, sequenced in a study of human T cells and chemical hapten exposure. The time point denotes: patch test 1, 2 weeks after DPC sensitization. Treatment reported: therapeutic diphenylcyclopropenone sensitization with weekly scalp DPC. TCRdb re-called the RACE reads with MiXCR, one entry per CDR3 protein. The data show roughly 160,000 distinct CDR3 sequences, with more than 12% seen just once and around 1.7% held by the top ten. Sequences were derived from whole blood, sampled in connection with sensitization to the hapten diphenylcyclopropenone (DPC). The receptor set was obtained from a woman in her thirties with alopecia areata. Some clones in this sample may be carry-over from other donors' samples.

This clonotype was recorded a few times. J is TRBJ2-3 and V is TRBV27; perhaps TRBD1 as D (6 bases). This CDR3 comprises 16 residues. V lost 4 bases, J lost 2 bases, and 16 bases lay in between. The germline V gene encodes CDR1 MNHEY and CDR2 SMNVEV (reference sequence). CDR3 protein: CASSSRTTGHTDTQYF. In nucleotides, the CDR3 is TGTGCCAGCAGTTCAAGGACCACAGGGCACACAGATACGCAGTATTTT.

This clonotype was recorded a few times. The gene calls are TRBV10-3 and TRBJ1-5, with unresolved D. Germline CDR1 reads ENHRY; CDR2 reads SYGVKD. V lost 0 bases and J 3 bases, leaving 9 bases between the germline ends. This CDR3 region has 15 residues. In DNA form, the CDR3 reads TGTGCCATCAGTGAGTCGGGCAGGTCCAATCAGCCCCAGCATTTT. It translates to CAISESGRSNQPQHF.

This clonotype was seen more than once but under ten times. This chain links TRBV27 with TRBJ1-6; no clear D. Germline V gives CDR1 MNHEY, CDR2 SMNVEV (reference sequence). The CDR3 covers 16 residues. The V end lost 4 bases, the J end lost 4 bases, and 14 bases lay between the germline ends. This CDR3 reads CASSSPDGRYNSPLHF. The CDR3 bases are TGTGCCAGCAGTTCCCCGGACGGGAGATATAATTCACCCCTCCACTTT.

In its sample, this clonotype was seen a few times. The CDR3: CASSLQGGGGTQYF. In DNA, the CDR3 is TGTGCCAGCAGCCTCCAGGGAGGGGGGGGTACGCAGTATTTT. The chain couples TRBV12-3 or TRBV12-4 to TRBJ2-3; perhaps TRBD2 as D (7 bases). Deletions cut 6 bases from V and 8 bases from J, with 18 bases between. CDR3 size: 14 residues.

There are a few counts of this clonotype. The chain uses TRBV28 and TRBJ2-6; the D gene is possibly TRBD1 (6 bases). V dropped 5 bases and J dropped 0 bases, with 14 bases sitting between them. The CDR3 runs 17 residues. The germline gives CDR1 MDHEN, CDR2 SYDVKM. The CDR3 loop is CASSPTGPSSGANVLTF. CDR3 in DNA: TGTGCCAGCAGTCCGACAGGTCCGAGCTCTGGGGCCAACGTCCTGACTTTC.

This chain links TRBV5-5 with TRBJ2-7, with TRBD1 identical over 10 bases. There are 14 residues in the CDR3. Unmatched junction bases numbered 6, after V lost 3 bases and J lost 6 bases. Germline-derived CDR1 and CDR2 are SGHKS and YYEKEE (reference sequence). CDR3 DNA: TGTGCCAGCAGCTGGGGACAGGGGCCGGGCGAGCAGTACTTC. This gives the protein CASSWGQGPGEQYF.

DNA for the CDR3: TGTGCCAGCAGCGGAGCGGGCACATCCTACAATGAGCAGTTCTTC. Encoded protein: CASSGAGTSYNEQFF. The rearrangement joins TRBV5-5 to TRBJ2-1; D possibly corresponds to TRBD2 (6 bases). The CDR3 covers 15 residues. V lost 4 bases, J lost 1 base, and 12 bases lay in between. Germline assignment: CDR1 SGHKS and CDR2 YYEKEE (reference sequence).

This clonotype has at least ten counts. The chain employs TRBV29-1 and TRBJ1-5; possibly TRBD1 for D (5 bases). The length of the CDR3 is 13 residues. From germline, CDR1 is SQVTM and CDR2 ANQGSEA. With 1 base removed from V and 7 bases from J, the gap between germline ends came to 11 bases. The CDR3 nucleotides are TGCAGCGTTGAAGTCGGGGGAGGACAGCCCCAGCATTTT. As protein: CSVEVGGGQPQHF.

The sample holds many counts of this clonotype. CDR3 loop: CASSPGSGRASNEQFF. The CDR3 DNA follows: TGTGCCAGCTCACCCGGTTCCGGGAGGGCCTCCAATGAGCAGTTCTTC. The chain uses TRBV18 and TRBJ2-1; TRBD2 agrees at 8 bases. With V trimmed by 3 bases and J by 6 bases, 10 bases remained unmatched. Looked up from germline, CDR1 is KGHSH and CDR2 is LQKENI. This CDR3 has 16 amino acids.

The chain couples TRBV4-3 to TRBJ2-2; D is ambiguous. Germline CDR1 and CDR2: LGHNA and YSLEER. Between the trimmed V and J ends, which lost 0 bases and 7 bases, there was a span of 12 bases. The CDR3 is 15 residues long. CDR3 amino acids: CASSQDNSRGGELFF. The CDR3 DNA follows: TGCGCCAGCAGCCAAGACAACTCCCGCGGCGGGGAGCTGTTTTTT.

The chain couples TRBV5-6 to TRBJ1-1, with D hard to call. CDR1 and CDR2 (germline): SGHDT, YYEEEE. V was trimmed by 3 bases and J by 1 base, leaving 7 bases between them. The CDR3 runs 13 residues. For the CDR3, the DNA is TGTGCCAGCAGCTCTTTTAAGAACACTGAAGCTTTCTTT. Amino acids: CASSSFKNTEAFF.

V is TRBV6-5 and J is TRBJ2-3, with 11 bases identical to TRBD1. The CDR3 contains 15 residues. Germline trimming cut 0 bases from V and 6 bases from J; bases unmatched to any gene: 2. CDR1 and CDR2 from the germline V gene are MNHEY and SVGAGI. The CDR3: CASSYSGQGGDTQYF. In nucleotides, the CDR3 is TGTGCCAGCAGTTACTCGGGACAGGGGGGGGATACGCAGTATTTT.

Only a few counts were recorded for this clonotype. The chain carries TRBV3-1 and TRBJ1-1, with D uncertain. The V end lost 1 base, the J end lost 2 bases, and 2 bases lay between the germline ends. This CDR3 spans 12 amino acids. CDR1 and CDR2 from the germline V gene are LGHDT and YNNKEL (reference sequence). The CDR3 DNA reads TGTGCCAGCAGCCAAGCTAACACTGAAGCTTTCTTT. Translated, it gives CASSQANTEAFF.

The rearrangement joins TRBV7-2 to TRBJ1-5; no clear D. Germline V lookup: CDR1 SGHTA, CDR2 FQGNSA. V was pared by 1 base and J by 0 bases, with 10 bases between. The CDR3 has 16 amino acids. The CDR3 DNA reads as TGTGCCAGCAGCTTAGGCGCACCCTATAGCAATCAGCCCCAGCATTTT. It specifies CASSLGAPYSNQPQHF.

CDR3 nucleotides: TGTGCCAGCAGTTTCGGTAAAACCCCGGAGCTTAATGAAAAACTGTTTTTT. Encoded protein: CASSFGKTPELNEKLFF. The J gene is TRBJ1-4, the V gene TRBV12-3 or TRBV12-4, with D uncertain. V lost 3 bases, J lost 4 bases, and 18 bases lay in between. The CDR3 is made up of 17 amino acids.

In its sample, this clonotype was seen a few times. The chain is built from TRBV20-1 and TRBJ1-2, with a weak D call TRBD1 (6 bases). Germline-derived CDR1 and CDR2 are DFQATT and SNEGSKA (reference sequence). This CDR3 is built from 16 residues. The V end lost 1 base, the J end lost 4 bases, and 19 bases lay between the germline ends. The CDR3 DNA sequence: TGCAGTGCTAGAGCCCCGTCAGGGGTTGTCGGCTATGGCTACACCTTC. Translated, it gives CSARAPSGVVGYGYTF.

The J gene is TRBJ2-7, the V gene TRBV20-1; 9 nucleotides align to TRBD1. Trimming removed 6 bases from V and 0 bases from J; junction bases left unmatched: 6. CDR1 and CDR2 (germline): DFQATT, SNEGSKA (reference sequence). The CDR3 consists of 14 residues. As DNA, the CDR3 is TGCAGTGCCACGATGACAGGGGGCTCCTACGAGCAGTACTTC. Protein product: CSATMTGGSYEQYF.